The 28 T cell receptor beta chains below were found in one sample sequenced in a study of vaccination and CD4 T cells after COVID-19. Treatment given: roughly 11-day PBMC culture with coronavirus spike peptide pools or control peptides (ViraFEST assay). Sequence data for DNA of cultured CD4+ T cells were generated by the Oncomine TCR Beta short-read assay. TCRdb re-called the PCR reads with MiXCR, one entry per CDR3 protein. Of around 25,000 distinct CDR3 sequences in the sample, around 54% were seen once. Their antigen targets remain unknown. The source material was CD4+ T cells from blood, cultured in vitro. These TCRs come from a human donor who had recovered from COVID-19.

V usage is TRBV11-2 and J usage is TRBJ2-7; the match to TRBD1 covers 8 bases. Germline V gene sequence: CDR1 SGHAT, CDR2 FQNNGV. J was trimmed by 5 bases and V by 6 bases; bases with no gene match: 6. This CDR3 spans 13 amino acids. CDR3: CASRDRVSNEQYF. CDR3 bases: TGTGCCAGCAGGGACAGGGTTTCCAACGAGCAGTACTTC.

The V call is TRBV7-2, the J call TRBJ1-5, with TRBD1 identical over 7 bases. Looked up from germline, CDR1 is SGHTA and CDR2 is FQGNSA. V trimming: 1 base; J trimming: 8 bases; junction bases outside the gene matches: 5. CDR3 size: 14 residues. The CDR3 sequence is CASSLVRGYKPQHF. As DNA, the CDR3 is TGTGCCAGCAGCTTAGTCAGGGGGTATAAGCCCCAGCATTTT.

This sequence joins TRBV20-1 and TRBJ1-5; D gene ambiguous. This CDR3 contains 16 residues. Germline V CDR1 and CDR2: DFQATT, SNEGSKA (reference sequence). Trimming shortened V by 0 bases and J by 2 bases, and 14 bases separated the two germline ends. The DNA for the CDR3 is TGCAGTGCTAGAGAAGGGCCAGGTGGACGCAATCAGCCCCAGCATTTT. Its protein product is CSAREGPGGRNQPQHF.

This clonotype is labeled as medium-sized. The J gene is TRBJ1-1, the V gene TRBV20-1, with 10 bases matching TRBD1. From germline, CDR1 is DFQATT and CDR2 SNEGSKA (reference sequence). Unmatched junction bases numbered 3, after V lost 5 bases and J lost 9 bases. The CDR3 spans 11 residues. The CDR3 DNA reads as TGCAGTGCTTTAGACAGGGGGCAAGCTTTCTTT. It yields the protein CSALDRGQAFF.

The chain carries TRBV29-1 and TRBJ1-1; D is possibly TRBD1 (6 bases). The CDR3 is 11 amino acids. The V and J ends lost 7 bases and 8 bases respectively, with 14 bases between them. CDR1 is SQVTM and CDR2 is ANQGSEA in the germline V gene. The CDR3 sequence is CSGGDTSEAFF. The CDR3 nucleotides are TGCAGCGGGGGGGACACCTCAGAAGCTTTCTTT.

The chain is built from TRBV12-3 or TRBV12-4 and TRBJ2-1; D might be TRBD2 (5 bases). The CDR3 contains 15 residues. Trimming took off 3 bases at V and 0 bases at J, with 9 bases between the two ends. CDR3 DNA sequence: TGTGCCAGCAGTTTTGGCGGAGGCTCCTACAATGAGCAGTTCTTC. This gives the protein CASSFGGGSYNEQFF.

The sample holds a few counts of this clonotype. The V call is TRBV20-1, the J call TRBJ1-4; D is perhaps TRBD1 (6 bases). CDR1 is DFQATT, CDR2 SNEGSKA, per germline (reference sequence). The CDR3 runs 13 residues. The V end was cut by 0 bases, the J end by 6 bases, with 8 bases between. This CDR3 reads CSAREGADEKLFF. CDR3 nucleotides: TGCAGTGCTAGAGAGGGGGCAGATGAAAAACTGTTTTTT.

The chain has TRBV18 and TRBJ2-7; D is perhaps TRBD1 (6 bases). This CDR3 is built from 13 residues. Trimming cost V 4 bases and J 4 bases, with 11 bases left between them. Germline assignment: CDR1 KGHSH and CDR2 LQKENI. The CDR3 nucleotides are TGTGCCAGCTCACAAGTCAGGGGATACGAGCAGTACTTC. Its protein product is CASSQVRGYEQYF.

The rearrangement joins TRBV6-2 or TRBV6-3 to TRBJ2-7; TRBD1 aligns across 11 bases. The trim removed 7 bases at V and 4 bases at J, leaving 9 bases unmatched. Germline CDR1 and CDR2: MNHEY and SVGEGT. The CDR3 runs to 15 residues. This chain's CDR3 is CASIRLGQGGYEQYF. For the CDR3, the DNA is TGTGCCAGCATTCGATTGGGACAGGGGGGTTACGAGCAGTACTTC.

This chain joins TRBV7-3 and TRBJ2-2, with D possibly being TRBD2 (6 bases). Germline CDR1 is SGHTA and CDR2 is FQGTGA. Trimming left V 6 bases short and J 4 bases short, with 9 bases between. The CDR3 is 13 amino acids. CDR3 amino acids: CASSAGSTGELFF. CDR3 nucleotides: TGTGCCAGCAGTGCCGGGAGCACCGGGGAGCTGTTTTTT.

V gene TRBV6-1 combines with J gene TRBJ2-5; D gene unclear. The V gene's germline CDR1 is MNHNS and CDR2 SASEGT. CDR3 length: 13 residues. V lost 5 bases and J 6 bases, leaving 13 bases between the germline ends. In nucleotides, the CDR3 is TGTGCCAGCAGTCCCGACTCCTTCAAGACCCAGTACTTC. Translating gives CASSPDSFKTQYF.

The CDR3 DNA sequence: TGTGCCAGCAGAGACCGGGGCTACACCTTC. Translation: CASRDRGYTF. The rearrangement uses TRBV6-1 and TRBJ1-2; D remains ambiguous. The germline gives CDR1 MNHNS, CDR2 SASEGT. With 6 bases removed from V and 8 bases from J, the gap between germline ends came to 7 bases. This CDR3 region has 10 residues.

V gene TRBV20-1 combines with J gene TRBJ2-5; 9 nucleotides line up with TRBD2. Losses at the gene ends were 3 bases for V and 2 bases for J; bases not matched to a gene: 4. This CDR3 contains 14 residues. CDR1 is DFQATT, CDR2 SNEGSKA, per germline (reference sequence). CDR3 amino acids: CSARTSGIQETQYF. The DNA of the CDR3 is TGCAGTGCTAGGACTAGCGGAATACAAGAGACCCAGTACTTC.

The chain combines TRBV12-5 with TRBJ2-2; D not certain. V was cut by 1 base and J by 2 bases, with 5 bases left in between. The CDR3 consists of 14 residues. CDR1 is LGHNT, CDR2 FRNRAP, per germline. The CDR3 DNA is TGTGCTAGTGGTTTGGATGGAAACACCGGGGAGCTGTTTTTT. Protein sequence: CASGLDGNTGELFF.

This clonotype was found a few times. This chain joins TRBV27 and TRBJ2-7, with 9 positions matching TRBD1. Germline V gives CDR1 MNHEY, CDR2 SMNVEV (reference sequence). V was pared by 6 bases and J by 2 bases, with 11 bases of the junction left unmatched. This CDR3 comprises 16 residues. CDR3 DNA: TGTGCCAGCAGAATACAGGGGGCGGGGAGGACCTACGAGCAGTACTTC. It is translated as CASRIQGAGRTYEQYF.

The chain links TRBV6-1 to TRBJ1-5; maybe TRBD1 (5 bases). The germline V gene encodes CDR1 MNHNS and CDR2 SASEGT. Trimming left V 8 bases short and J 8 bases short, with 19 bases between. The CDR3 spans 14 residues. In DNA form, the CDR3 reads TGTGCCAGCTCTAGCGGGGCCTTCGGGGAGCCCCAGCATTTT. Protein product: CASSSGAFGEPQHF.

This clonotype was recorded a few times. The V and J genes are TRBV11-3 and TRBJ1-2, with D possibly being TRBD1 (6 bases). Per the germline V gene, CDR1 is SGHNT and CDR2 is YENEEA. CDR3 length: 12 residues. Trimming removed 5 bases from V and 10 bases from J, with 14 bases in between. CDR3 region: CASSKGGNHYTF. In DNA form, the CDR3 reads TGTGCCAGCAGCAAGGGGGGAAACCACTACACCTTC.

V and J are TRBV20-1 and TRBJ2-4, with 10 bases matching TRBD1. Germline trimming cut 5 bases from V and 3 bases from J; bases unmatched to any gene: 13. The CDR3 consists of 17 residues. Germline CDR1 reads DFQATT; CDR2 reads SNEGSKA (reference sequence). CDR3 sequence: CSARLSTGGYGKNIQYF. CDR3 sequence (DNA): TGCAGTGCTCGACTTTCGACAGGGGGCTACGGCAAAAACATTCAGTACTTC.

V gene TRBV20-1 combines with J gene TRBJ2-7, with TRBD1 matching over 8 bases. The junction had 8 bases not matched to a gene; V was cut back by 0 bases and J by 4 bases. Germline assignment: CDR1 DFQATT and CDR2 SNEGSKA (reference sequence). The CDR3 totals 15 residues. CDR3 DNA sequence: TGCAGTGCTAGAGATCCGGCAGGGGGCCGTTACGAGCAGTACTTC. It yields the protein CSARDPAGGRYEQYF.

The CDR3 loop is CAISAGLAGASHEQYF. CDR3 DNA: TGTGCCATCAGTGCGGGACTAGCGGGAGCGAGCCACGAGCAGTACTTC. The genes are TRBV10-3 and TRBJ2-7; 14 bases fit TRBD2. Germline V gene data show CDR1 as ENHRY and CDR2 as SYGVKD. The CDR3 sequence is 16 residues long. Trimming took 4 bases from V and 5 from J; bases not matched to a gene: 7.

This clonotype was picked up a small number of times. This chain links TRBV19 with TRBJ1-2; 11 bases line up with TRBD1. This CDR3 has 16 amino acids. After removal of 6 bases from V and 3 bases from J, the junction contained 9 bases not matched to a gene. CDR1 is LNHDA, CDR2 SQIVND, per germline (reference sequence). CDR3 bases: TGTGCCAGTAGGCCTCGGACAGGGGGCCGGGACTATGGCTACACCTTC. It translates to CASRPRTGGRDYGYTF.

This sequence joins TRBV7-3 and TRBJ2-4, with 8 positions matching TRBD2. Germline CDR1 and CDR2: SGHTA and FQGTGA. The trim removed 7 bases at V and 6 bases at J, leaving 14 bases unmatched. The CDR3 sequence is 16 residues long. CDR3 nucleotide sequence: TGTGCCAGCATTAACCCGGCTGGCGGGAGGACAAACATTCAGTACTTC. This translates into CASINPAGGRTNIQYF.

The chain uses TRBV12-5 and TRBJ2-7; 12 bases map to TRBD2. Losses at the gene ends were 4 bases for V and 0 bases for J; bases not matched to a gene: 13. CDR1 is LGHNT and CDR2 is FRNRAP in the germline V gene. This CDR3 comprises 19 residues. The CDR3 nucleotides read TGTGCTAGTGGTTCCCTCCCCTTACTAGCGGGGGGAAACTCCTACGAGCAGTACTTC. Protein product: CASGSLPLLAGGNSYEQYF.

This clonotype has more than one count but fewer than ten. This chain uses TRBV19 with TRBJ2-2; D might be TRBD1 (7 bases). The V end was cut by 7 bases, the J end by 3 bases, with 15 bases between. CDR3 length: 15 residues. Germline values: CDR1 LNHDA, CDR2 SQIVND (reference sequence). CDR3 protein: CASTPGGWDTGELFF. The DNA for the CDR3 is TGTGCCAGTACCCCAGGGGGGTGGGACACCGGGGAGCTGTTTTTT.

The V and J genes are TRBV4-3 and TRBJ2-7, with 7 bases lining up with TRBD1. The CDR3 extends over 14 amino acids. V shed 3 bases, J shed 5 bases, and the junction held 7 bases outside the gene matches. Germline values: CDR1 LGHNA, CDR2 YSLEER. The DNA of the CDR3 is TGCGCCAGCAGCCAGGGAGACAGGGTCCACGAGCAGTACTTC. Protein product: CASSQGDRVHEQYF.

This clonotype was seen a few times. The CDR3 DNA is TGTGCCAGCAGCCCCGACAGAGGGGAGACCCAGTACTTC. This encodes CASSPDRGETQYF. This chain uses TRBV7-2 with TRBJ2-5, with D perhaps assigned TRBD1 or TRBD2 (5 bases each). Looked up from germline, CDR1 is SGHTA and CDR2 is FQGNSA. The germline V and J ends were trimmed by 5 bases and 5 bases, with 12 bases remaining between them. The CDR3 is made up of 13 amino acids.

The table lists this clonotype with a few counts. The CDR3 loop reads CASSLISNQPQHF. DNA for the CDR3: TGTGCCAGCAGTTTAATTAGCAATCAGCCCCAGCATTTT. The rearrangement uses TRBV27 and TRBJ1-5; D is unclear. Germline-derived CDR1 and CDR2 are MNHEY and SMNVEV (reference sequence). V lost 2 bases, J lost 0 bases, and 2 bases lay in between. This CDR3 has 13 amino acids.

V usage is TRBV20-1 and J usage is TRBJ1-1; tentatively, D is TRBD1 (5 bases). The CDR3 is made up of 13 amino acids. Germline V CDR1 and CDR2: DFQATT, SNEGSKA (reference sequence). CDR3 loop: CSVRQILNTEAFF. The CDR3 DNA follows: TGCAGCGTCCGACAGATTTTGAACACTGAAGCTTTCTTT.